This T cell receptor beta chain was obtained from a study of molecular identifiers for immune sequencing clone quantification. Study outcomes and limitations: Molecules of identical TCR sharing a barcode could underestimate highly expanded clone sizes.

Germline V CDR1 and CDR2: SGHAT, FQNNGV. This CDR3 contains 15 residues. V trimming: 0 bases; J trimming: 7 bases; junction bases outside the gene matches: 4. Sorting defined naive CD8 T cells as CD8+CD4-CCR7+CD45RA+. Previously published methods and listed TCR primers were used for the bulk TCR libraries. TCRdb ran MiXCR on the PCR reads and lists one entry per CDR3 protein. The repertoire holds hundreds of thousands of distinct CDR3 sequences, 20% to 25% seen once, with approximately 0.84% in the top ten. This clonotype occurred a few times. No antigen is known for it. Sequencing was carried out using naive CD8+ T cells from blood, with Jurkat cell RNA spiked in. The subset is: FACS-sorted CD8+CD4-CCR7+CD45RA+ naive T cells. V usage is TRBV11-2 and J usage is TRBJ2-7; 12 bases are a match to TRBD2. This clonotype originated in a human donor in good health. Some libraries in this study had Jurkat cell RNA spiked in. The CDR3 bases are TGTGCCAGCAGCTTAGAGTGGCTAGCGGGGGGGGAGCAGTACTTC. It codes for CASSLEWLAGGEQYF. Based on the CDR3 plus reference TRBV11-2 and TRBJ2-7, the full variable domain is EAGVAQSPRYKIIEKRQSVAFWCNPISGHATLYWYQQILGQGPKLLIQFQNNGVVDDSQLPKDRFSAERLKGVDSTLKIQPAKLEDSAVYLCASSLEWLAGGEQYFGPGTRLTVT.